This T cell receptor (beta chain) was recorded in a study of blood T cell repertoires in COVID-19 (TCRdb year 2020). In the study overall: Collaborator samples came from the United States, Italy and Spain and covered acute and convalescent phases of COVID-19. The repertoires were released in a freely available public database intended as a resource for research on the immune response to SARS-CoV-2. The samples were drawn from the first 160 participants of the ongoing ImmuneRACE study and from 1,200 or so subjects provided by 6 global collaborators. Where available, HLA class I and class II types were obtained from metadata supplied by the sample provider rather than from assay-based typing. Subjects who had been exposed to COVID-19, were actively infected with it, or had recovered from it provided the deeply sampled blood TCRbeta repertoires that made up the dataset. Sample metadata almost always included a de-identified subject ID, COVID-19 status, age in years and sex. The material from the prospective study consisted of cDNA or gDNA derived from T cells, B-cell-depleted T cells, or PBMCs.

The collaborating institutions used their own protocols to collect whole blood in K2EDTA tubes. For TCRbeta analysis, collaborators shipped samples as frozen whole blood, isolated PBMCs, or DNA extracted from either of those sample types. TCRbeta CDR3 regions were amplified from genomic DNA by means of the immunoSEQ Assay, a bias-controlled multiplex PCR. On the study's bioinformatics: Nucleated cell counts per sample were estimated from amplification of reference gene primers within the assay. Sequence reads were collapsed and filtered to measure the absolute abundance of every unique TCRbeta CDR3 rearrangement. Productive Simpson clonality was computed per sample as the square root of Simpson's diversity index over productive rearrangements. As stored in TCRdb, this immuneACCESS dataset retains in-frame rearrangements with V and J assigned. A fraction of the clones does not appear; measured against another copy, unresolved V genes explain less than half of the discrepancy, and the remainder lacks a known reason. V and J calls and clone size are given by that table; D and trimming were obtained from the DNA. This sample gives 100,000 to 150,000 clones in total; approximately 90% of them show up just once. Clones ranked in the top ten supply roughly 1.2% of the sample.

Remarks on this clone: The clone's antigen remains unknown. Per-nucleotide qualities are absent, and no much larger clonotype sits a single base away.

V is clipped by 2 bases and J by 0 bases, and the sequence between their germline boundaries is 11 bases long. Per the germline V gene (reference sequence), MNHNY is the CDR1 and SVGAGI is the CDR2. The CDR3, cysteine through phenylalanine, is 16 amino acids long. Left in the record is the CDR3 DNA by itself, 48 bases read in frame from the first base. The investigation overall reported the following: The amount of clinical and demographic metadata varied by source and participant and was provided uncurated.

This clonotype originated in a woman of 80 years or more with acute or convalescent COVID-19. The sample was peripheral blood. The sequence joins TRBV6-6 to TRBJ1-5; the D gene identity is not certain. The CDR3 here reads CASSYGGVYSNQPQHF. The nucleotides read TGTGCCAGCAGTTACGGCGGGGTTTATAGCAATCAGCCCCAGCATTTT.